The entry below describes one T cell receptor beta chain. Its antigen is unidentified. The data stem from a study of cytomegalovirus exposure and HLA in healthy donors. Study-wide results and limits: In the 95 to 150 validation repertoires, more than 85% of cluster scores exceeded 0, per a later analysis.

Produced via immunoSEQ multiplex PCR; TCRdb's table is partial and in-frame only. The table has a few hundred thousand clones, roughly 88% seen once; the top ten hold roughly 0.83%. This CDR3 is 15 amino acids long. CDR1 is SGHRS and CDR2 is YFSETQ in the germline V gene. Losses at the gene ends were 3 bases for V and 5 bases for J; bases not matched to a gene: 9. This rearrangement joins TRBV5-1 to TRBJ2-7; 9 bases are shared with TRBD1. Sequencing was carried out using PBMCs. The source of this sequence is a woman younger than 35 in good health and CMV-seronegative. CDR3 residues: CASSSEQGAPNEQYF. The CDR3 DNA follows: TGCGCCAGCAGCTCAGAACAGGGGGCGCCGAACGAGCAGTACTTC.